This T cell receptor beta chain was captured in a study of T cell changes during pregnancy in multiple sclerosis. TCRdb's table, derived via immunoSEQ multiplex PCR, lists solely in-frame clones and lacks some. This table holds more than 35,000 clones, more than 70% found once. This clone has only a few counts. Sequencing was performed on CD8+ T cells from peripheral blood mononuclear cells, taken after pregnancy. This TCR came from a female donor in good health, enrolled as a control in a pregnancy study.

The chain's CDR3 is CASSTAGSGNTIYF. The CDR3 bases are TGCGCCAGCAGCACCGCAGGCTCTGGAAACACCATATATTTT. V usage is TRBV5-1 and J usage is TRBJ1-3; D ambiguous. Germline-derived CDR1 and CDR2 are SGHRS and YFSETQ. The V and J ends lost 4 bases and 0 bases respectively, with 8 bases between them. The CDR3 runs to 14 residues. The entire variable domain, with the rest obtained from reference TRBV5-1 and TRBJ1-3, is as follows: KAGVTQTPRYLIKTRGQQVTLSCSPISGHRSVSWYQQTPGQGLQFLFEYFSETQRNKGNFPGRFSGRQFSNSRSEMNVSTLELGDSALYLCASSTAGSGNTIYFGEGSWLTVV.